These 4 T cell receptor beta chains came from one sample sequenced in a study of shared clonotypes between healthy human individuals. Naive CD8 cells, CD45RO-negative and positively selected for CCR7, excluded terminally differentiated effector memory CD45RA+ cells. Here immunoSEQ multiplex PCR was the method, and the copy in TCRdb shows in-frame clones only, minus some. The top ten hold 24% of the sample, which has approximately 720,000 clones, 92% seen once. The sample taken for sequencing was naive CD8+ T cells sorted from blood. Receptor source: a man aged 25 to 40 in good health.

This chain uses TRBV10-3 with TRBJ2-7; D possibly matches TRBD1 or TRBD2 (5 bases each). The CDR3 extends over 13 amino acids. Between the trimmed V and J ends, which lost 3 bases and 2 bases, there was a span of 8 bases. Germline assignment: CDR1 ENHRY and CDR2 SYGVKD. In nucleotides, the CDR3 is TGTGCCATCAGTGATCGGGGCGCCTACGAGCAGTACTTC. The encoded protein is CAISDRGAYEQYF.

The chain links TRBV5-1 to TRBJ1-1, with D maybe TRBD1 (6 bases). Germline CDR1 and CDR2: SGHRS and YFSETQ. The CDR3 has 18 amino acids. With 4 bases removed from V and 3 bases from J, the gap between germline ends came to 25 bases. CDR3 loop: CASSPDPQGVMGDTEAFF. The CDR3 nucleotides are TGCGCCAGCAGCCCCGACCCACAGGGTGTAATGGGGGACACTGAAGCTTTCTTT. The variable domain in full, with the rest retrieved from reference TRBV5-1 and TRBJ1-1, is KAGVTQTPRYLIKTRGQQVTLSCSPISGHRSVSWYQQTPGQGLQFLFEYFSETQRNKGNFPGRFSGRQFSNSRSEMNVSTLELGDSALYLCASSPDPQGVMGDTEAFFGQGTRLTVV.

The J gene is TRBJ2-1, the V gene TRBV7-2; maybe TRBD1 (6 bases). Germline assignment: CDR1 SGHTA and CDR2 FQGNSA. V dropped 4 bases and J dropped 7 bases, with 11 bases sitting between them. The CDR3 has 13 amino acids. The CDR3 protein is CASSYYQGNEQFF. DNA for the CDR3: TGTGCCAGCAGCTATTATCAGGGGAATGAGCAGTTCTTC.

This sequence joins TRBV29-1 and TRBJ2-6; D not certain. The CDR3 sequence is 12 residues long. V lost 6 bases, J lost 4 bases, and 7 bases lay in between. CDR1 SQVTM and CDR2 ANQGSEA come from the germline V gene. CDR3 loop: CSVPQGANVLTF. The DNA for the CDR3 is TGCAGCGTCCCTCAAGGGGCCAACGTCCTGACTTTC.